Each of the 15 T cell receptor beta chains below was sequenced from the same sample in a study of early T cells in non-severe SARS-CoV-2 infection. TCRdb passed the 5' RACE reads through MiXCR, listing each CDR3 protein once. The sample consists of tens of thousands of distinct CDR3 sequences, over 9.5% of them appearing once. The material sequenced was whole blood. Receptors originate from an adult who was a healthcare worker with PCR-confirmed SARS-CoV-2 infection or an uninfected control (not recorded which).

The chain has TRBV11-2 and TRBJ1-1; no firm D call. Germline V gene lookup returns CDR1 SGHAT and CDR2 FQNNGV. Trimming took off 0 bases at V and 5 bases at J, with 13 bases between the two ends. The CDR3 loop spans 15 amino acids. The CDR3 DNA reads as TGTGCCAGCAGCTTAGACTCCCGGGGTCGGACTGAAGCTTTCTTT. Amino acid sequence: CASSLDSRGRTEAFF.

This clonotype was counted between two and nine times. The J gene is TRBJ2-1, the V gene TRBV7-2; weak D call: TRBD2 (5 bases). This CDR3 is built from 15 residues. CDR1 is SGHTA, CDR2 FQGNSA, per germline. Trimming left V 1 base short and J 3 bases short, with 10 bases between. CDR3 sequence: CASSLVATSYNEQFF. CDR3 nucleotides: TGTGCCAGCAGCTTAGTGGCTACTAGCTACAATGAGCAGTTCTTC.

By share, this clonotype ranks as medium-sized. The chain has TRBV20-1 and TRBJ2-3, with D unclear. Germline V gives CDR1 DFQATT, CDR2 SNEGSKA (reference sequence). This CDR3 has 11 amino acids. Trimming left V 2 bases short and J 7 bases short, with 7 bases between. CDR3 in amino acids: CSARSVNTQYF. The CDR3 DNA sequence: TGCAGTGCTAGAAGCGTTAATACGCAGTATTTT.

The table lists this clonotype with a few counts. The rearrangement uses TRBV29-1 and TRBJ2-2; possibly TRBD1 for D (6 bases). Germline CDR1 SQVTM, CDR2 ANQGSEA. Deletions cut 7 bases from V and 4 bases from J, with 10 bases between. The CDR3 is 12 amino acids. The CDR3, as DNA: TGCAGCGCTTGGGACACCACCGGGGAGCTGTTTTTT. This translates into CSAWDTTGELFF.

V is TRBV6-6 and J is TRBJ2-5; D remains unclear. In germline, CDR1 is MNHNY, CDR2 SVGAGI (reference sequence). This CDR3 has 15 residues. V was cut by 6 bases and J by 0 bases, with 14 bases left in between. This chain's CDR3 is CASRMDGTYQETQYF. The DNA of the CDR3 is TGTGCCAGCAGGATGGACGGAACCTACCAAGAGACCCAGTACTTC.

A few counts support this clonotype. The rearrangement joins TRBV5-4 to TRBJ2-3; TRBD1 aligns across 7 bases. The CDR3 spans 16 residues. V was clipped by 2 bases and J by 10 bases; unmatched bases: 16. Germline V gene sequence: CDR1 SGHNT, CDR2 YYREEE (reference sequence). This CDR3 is CASSFDLGTAGLSQYF. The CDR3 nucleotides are TGTGCCAGCAGCTTTGATTTGGGGACAGCCGGTTTGTCGCAGTATTTT. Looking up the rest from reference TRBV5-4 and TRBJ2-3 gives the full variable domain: ETGVTQSPTHLIKTRGQQVTLRCSSQSGHNTVSWYQQALGQGPQFIFQYYREEENGRGNFPPRFSGLQFPNYSSELNVNALELDDSALYLCASSFDLGTAGLSQYFGPGTRLTVL.

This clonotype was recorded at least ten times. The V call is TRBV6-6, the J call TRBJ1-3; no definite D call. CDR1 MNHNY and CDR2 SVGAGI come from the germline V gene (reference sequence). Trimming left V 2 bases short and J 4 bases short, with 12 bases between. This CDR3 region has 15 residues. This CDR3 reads CASSYAGFPGNTIYF. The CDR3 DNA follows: TGTGCCAGCAGTTACGCGGGGTTTCCAGGAAACACCATATATTTT.

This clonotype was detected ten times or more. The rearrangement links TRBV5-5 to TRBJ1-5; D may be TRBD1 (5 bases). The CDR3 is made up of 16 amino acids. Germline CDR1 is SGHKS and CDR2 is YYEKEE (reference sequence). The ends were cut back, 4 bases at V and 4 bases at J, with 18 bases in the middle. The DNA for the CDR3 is TGTGCCAGCAGCCAAGCCCCCCAGGGTTGGAATCAGCCCCAGCATTTT. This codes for CASSQAPQGWNQPQHF.

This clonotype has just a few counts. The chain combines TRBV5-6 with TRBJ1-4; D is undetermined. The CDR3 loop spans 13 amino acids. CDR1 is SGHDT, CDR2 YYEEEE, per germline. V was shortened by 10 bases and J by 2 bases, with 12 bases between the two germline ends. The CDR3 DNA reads TGTGCCCTCACGAGGGCTACTAATGAAAAACTGTTTTTT. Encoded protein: CALTRATNEKLFF.

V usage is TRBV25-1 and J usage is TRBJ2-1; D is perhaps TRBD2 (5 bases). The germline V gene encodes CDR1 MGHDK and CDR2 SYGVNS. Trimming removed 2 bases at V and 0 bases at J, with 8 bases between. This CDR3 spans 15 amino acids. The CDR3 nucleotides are TGTGCCAGCAGTGAAGTGGGGAGCTCCTACAATGAGCAGTTCTTC. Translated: CASSEVGSSYNEQFF.

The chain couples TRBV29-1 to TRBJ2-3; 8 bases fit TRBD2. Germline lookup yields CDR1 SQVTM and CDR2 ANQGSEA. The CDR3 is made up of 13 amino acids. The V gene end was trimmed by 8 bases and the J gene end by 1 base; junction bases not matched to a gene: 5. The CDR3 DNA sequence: TGCAGCACCCTACTAGCGGGCACAGATACGCAGTATTTT. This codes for CSTLLAGTDTQYF.

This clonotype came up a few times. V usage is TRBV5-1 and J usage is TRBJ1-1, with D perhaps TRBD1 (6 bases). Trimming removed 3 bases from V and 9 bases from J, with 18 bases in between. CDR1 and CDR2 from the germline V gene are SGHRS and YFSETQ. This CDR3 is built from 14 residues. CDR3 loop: CASSSGQPVLKAFF. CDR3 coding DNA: TGCGCCAGCAGCTCCGGACAGCCCGTCCTCAAAGCTTTCTTT.

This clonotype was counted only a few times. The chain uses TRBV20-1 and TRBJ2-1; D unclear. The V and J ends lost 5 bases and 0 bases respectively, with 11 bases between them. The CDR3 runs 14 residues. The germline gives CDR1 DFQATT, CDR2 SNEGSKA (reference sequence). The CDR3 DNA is TGCAGTGCTCTGAACCCAAACTCCTACAATGAGCAGTTCTTC. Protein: CSALNPNSYNEQFF.

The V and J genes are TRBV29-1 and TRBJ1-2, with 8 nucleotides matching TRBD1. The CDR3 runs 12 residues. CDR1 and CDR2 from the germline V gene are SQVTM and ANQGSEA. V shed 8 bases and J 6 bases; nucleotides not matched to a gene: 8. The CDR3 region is CSTARGQDGYTF. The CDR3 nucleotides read TGCAGCACTGCCAGGGGGCAGGATGGCTACACCTTC.

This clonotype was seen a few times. Here the CDR3 reads CASSLPGRNYGYTF. The DNA for the CDR3 is TGTGCCAGCAGCTTGCCGGGGCGGAACTATGGCTACACCTTC. J is TRBJ1-2 and V is TRBV5-6, with D tentatively TRBD1 (5 bases). Germline V CDR1 and CDR2: SGHDT, YYEEEE. The CDR3 sequence is 14 residues long. With 1 base removed from V and 2 bases from J, the gap between germline ends came to 9 bases.